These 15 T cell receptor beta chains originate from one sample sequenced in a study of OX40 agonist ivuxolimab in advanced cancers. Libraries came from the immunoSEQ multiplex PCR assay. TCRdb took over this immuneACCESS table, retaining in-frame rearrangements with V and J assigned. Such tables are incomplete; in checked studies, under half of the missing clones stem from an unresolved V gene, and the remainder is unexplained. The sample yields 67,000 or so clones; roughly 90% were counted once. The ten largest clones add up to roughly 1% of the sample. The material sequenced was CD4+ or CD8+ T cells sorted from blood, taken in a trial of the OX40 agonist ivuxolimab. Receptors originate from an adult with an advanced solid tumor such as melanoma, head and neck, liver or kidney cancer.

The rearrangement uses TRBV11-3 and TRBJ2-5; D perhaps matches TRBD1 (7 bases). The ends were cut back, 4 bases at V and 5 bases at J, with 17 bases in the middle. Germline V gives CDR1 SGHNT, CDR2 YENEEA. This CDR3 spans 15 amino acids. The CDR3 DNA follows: TGTGCCAGCAGCTCCTACAGGGGAGGAGGCGAGACCCAGTACTTC. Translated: CASSSYRGGGETQYF.

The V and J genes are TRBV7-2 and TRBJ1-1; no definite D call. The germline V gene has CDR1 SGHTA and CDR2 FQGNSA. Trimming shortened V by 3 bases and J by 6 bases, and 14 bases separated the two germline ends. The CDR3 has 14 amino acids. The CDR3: CASSFDGIFAEAFF. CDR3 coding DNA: TGTGCCAGCAGCTTCGATGGTATTTTTGCTGAAGCTTTCTTT. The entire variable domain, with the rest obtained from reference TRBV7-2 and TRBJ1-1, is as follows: GAGVSQSPSNKVTEKGKDVELRCDPISGHTALYWYRQSLGQGLEFLIYFQGNSAPDKSGLPSDRFSAERTGGSVSTLTIQRTQQEDSAVYLCASSFDGIFAEAFFGQGTRLTVV.

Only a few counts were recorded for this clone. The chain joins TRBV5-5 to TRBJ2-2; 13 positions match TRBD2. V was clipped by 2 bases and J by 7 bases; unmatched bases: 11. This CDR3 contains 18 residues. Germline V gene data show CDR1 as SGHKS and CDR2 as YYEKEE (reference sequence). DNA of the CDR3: TGTGCCAGCAGCTTATCCGGGACTAGCGGGATAGTTGGCGGGGAGCTGTTTTTT. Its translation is CASSLSGTSGIVGGELFF.

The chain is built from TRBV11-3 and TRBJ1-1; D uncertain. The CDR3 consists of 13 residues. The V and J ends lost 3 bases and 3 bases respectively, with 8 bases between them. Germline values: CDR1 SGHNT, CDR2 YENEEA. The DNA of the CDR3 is TGTGCCAGCAGCTTTACGTTGGACACTGAAGCTTTCTTT. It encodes CASSFTLDTEAFF.

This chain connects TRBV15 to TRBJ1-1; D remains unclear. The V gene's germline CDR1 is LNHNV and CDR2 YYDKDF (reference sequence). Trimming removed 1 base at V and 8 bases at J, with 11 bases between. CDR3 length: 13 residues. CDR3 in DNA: TGTGCCACCAGCAGAGGTACCCTCCTAGAAGCTTTCTTT. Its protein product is CATSRGTLLEAFF.

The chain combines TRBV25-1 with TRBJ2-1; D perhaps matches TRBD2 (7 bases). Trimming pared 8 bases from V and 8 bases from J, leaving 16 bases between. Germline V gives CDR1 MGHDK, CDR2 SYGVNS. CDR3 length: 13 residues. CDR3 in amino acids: CASLKGGSYEQFF. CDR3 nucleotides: TGTGCCAGCCTTAAGGGGGGGTCGTATGAGCAGTTCTTC.

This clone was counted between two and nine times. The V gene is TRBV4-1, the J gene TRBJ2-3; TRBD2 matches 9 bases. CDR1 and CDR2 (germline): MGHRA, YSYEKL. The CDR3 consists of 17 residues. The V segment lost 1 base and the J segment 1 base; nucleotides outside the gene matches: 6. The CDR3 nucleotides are TGCGCCAGCAGCCAAGCCTCGGGACTAGCCGGCACAGATACGCAGTATTTT. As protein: CASSQASGLAGTDTQYF.

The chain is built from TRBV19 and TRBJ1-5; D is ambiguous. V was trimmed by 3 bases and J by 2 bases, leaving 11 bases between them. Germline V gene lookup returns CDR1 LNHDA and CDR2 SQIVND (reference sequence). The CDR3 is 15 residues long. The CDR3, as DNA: TGTGCCAGTAGTATTCAAGACGCCGGCAATCAGCCCCAGCATTTT. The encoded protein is CASSIQDAGNQPQHF.

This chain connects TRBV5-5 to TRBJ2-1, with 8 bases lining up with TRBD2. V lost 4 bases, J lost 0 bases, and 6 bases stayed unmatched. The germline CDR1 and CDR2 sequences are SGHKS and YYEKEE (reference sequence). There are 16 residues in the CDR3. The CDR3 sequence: CASSTLAGSSYNEQFF. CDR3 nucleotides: TGTGCCAGCAGCACCTTAGCGGGGAGCTCCTACAATGAGCAGTTCTTC.

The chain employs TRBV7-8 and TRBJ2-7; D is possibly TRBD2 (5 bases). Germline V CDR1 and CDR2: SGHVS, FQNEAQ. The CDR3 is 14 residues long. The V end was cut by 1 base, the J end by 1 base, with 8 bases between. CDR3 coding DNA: TGTGCCAGCAGCTTAGAGGAGGCTTCCTACGAGCAGTACTTC. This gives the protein CASSLEEASYEQYF. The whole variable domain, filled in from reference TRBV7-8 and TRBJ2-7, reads GAGVSQSPRYKVAKRGQDVALRCDPISGHVSLFWYQQALGQGPEFLTYFQNEAQLDKSGLPSDRFFAERPEGSVSTLKIQRTQQEDSAVYLCASSLEEASYEQYFGPGTRLTVT.

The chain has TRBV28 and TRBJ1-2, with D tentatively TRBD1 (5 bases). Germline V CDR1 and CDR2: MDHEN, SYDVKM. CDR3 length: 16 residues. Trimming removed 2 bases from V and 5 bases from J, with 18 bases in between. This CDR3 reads CASSLNVLGPLYGYTF. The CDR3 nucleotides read TGTGCCAGCAGTTTAAATGTTTTGGGGCCGCTGTATGGCTACACCTTC.

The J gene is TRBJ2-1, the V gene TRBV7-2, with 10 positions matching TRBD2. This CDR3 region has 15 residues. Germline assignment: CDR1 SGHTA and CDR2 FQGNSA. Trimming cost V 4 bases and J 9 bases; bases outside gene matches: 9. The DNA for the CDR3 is TGTGCCAGCAGCTCCGGGCTAGCGGGGGAGGTTGAGCAGTTCTTC. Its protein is CASSSGLAGEVEQFF.

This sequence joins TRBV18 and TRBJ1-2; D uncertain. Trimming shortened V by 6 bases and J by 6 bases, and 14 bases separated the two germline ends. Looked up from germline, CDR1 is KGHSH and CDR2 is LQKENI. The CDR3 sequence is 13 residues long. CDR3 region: CASSGLSYDGYTF. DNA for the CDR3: TGTGCCAGCTCCGGACTAAGCTATGATGGCTACACCTTC.

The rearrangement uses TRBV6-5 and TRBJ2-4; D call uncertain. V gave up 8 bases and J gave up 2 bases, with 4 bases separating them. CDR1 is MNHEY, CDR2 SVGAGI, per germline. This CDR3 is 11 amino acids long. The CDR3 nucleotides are TGTGCCAGCGCCTCCAAAAACATTCAGTACTTC. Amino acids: CASASKNIQYF.

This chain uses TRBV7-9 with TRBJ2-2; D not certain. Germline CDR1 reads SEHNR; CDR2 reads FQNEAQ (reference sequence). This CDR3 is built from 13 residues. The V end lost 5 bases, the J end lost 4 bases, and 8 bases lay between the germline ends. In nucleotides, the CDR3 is TGTGCCAGCAGCCTGGGATTCACCGGGGAGCTGTTTTTT. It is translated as CASSLGFTGELFF.